This TCR beta chain was recovered during a study of shared clonotypes between healthy human individuals. Study in general: In total, the donors were two women and a few men aged 18 to 49. The study's findings and limits: Investigators expected sequencing depth to affect clonotype sharing among donors.

Note on this clone: The antigen remains undetermined.

Unsorted PBMC replicate PCRs drew on around 270 ng DNA, representing tens of thousands of T cell genomes. Sequencing was performed with immunoSEQ multiplex PCR; in TCRdb, only in-frame clones are kept and a portion is missing. The sample holds about 450,000 clones, 79% seen once. V shed 0 bases and J shed 2 bases, with 9 bases lying between them. Germline V CDR1 and CDR2: SGHNT, YYREEE (reference sequence). This CDR3 contains 15 residues. Every donor, a Caucasian adult, lived in Nashville, Tennessee. Sequencing was done on a sample of PBMCs. The chain combines TRBV5-4 with TRBJ2-1; weak D call: TRBD2 (6 bases). The TCR sequence derives from a woman in her forties in good health. Some clones in this sample may be carry-over from other donors' samples. The CDR3 loop reads CASSLEGGTYNEQFF. For the CDR3, the DNA is TGTGCCAGCAGCTTGGAGGGCGGGACCTACAATGAGCAGTTCTTC.